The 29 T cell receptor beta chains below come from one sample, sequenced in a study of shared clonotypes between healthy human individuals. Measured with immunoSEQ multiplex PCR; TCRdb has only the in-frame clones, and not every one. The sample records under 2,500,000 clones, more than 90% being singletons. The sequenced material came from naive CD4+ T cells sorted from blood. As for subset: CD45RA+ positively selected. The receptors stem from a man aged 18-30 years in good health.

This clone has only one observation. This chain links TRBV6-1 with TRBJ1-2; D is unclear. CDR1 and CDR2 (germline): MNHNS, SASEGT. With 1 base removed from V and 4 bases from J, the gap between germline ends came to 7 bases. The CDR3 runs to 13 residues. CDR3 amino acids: CASSEGTTYGYTF. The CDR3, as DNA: TGTGCCAGCAGTGAAGGGACTACCTATGGCTACACCTTC.

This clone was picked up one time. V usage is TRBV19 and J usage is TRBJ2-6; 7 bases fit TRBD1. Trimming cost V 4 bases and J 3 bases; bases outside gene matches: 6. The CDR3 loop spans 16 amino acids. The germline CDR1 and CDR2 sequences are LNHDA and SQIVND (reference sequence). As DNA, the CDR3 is TGTGCCAGTAGTAACAGGGGTTTTTATGGGGCCAACGTCCTGACTTTC. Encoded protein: CASSNRGFYGANVLTF.

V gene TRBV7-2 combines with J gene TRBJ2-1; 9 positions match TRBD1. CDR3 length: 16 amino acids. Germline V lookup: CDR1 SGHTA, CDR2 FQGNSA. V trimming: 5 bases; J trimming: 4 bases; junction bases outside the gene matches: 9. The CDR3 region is CASSLYGTGPYNEQFF. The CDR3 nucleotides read TGTGCCAGCAGCCTGTATGGGACAGGGCCTTACAATGAGCAGTTCTTC.

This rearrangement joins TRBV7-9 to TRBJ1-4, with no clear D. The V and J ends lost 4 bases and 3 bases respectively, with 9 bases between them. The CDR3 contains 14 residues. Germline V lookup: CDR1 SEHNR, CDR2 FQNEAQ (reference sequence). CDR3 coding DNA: TGTGCCAGCAGCTCCGGGATGGCTAATGAAAAACTGTTTTTT. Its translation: CASSSGMANEKLFF.

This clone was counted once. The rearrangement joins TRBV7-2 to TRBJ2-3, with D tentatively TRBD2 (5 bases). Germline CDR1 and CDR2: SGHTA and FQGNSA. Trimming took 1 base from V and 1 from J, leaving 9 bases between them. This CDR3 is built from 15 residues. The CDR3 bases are TGTGCCAGCAGCTTAGAGGTTAGCGGCACAGATACGCAGTATTTT. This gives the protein CASSLEVSGTDTQYF.

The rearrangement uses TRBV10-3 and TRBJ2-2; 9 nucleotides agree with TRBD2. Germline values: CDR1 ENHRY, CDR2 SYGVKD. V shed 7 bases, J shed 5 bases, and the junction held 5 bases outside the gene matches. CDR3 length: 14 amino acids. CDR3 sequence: CAITSGDRTGELFF. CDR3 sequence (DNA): TGTGCCATCACTAGCGGGGATCGTACCGGGGAGCTGTTTTTT.

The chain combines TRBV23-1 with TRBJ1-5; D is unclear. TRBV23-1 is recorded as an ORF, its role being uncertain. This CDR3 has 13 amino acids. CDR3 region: CASARNPNQPQHF. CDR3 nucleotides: TGCGCATCCGCCCGAAACCCCAATCAGCCCCAGCATTTT.

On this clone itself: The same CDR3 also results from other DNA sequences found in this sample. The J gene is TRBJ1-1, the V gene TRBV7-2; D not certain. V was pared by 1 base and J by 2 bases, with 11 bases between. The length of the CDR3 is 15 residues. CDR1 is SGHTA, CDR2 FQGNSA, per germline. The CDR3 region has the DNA TGTGCCAGCAGCTTAGGGGCAGGCCTAAACACTGAAGCTTTCTTT. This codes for CASSLGAGLNTEAFF.

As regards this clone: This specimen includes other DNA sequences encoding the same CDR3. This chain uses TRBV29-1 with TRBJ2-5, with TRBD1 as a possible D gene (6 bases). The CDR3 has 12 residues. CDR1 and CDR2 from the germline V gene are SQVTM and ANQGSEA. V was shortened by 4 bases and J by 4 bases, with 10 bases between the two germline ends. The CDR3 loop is CSVATGLETQYF. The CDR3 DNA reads TGCAGCGTTGCTACAGGGCTAGAGACCCAGTACTTC.

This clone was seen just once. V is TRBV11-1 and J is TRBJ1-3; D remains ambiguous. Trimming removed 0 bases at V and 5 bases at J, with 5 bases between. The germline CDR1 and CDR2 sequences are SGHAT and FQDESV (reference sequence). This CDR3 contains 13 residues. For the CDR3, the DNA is TGTGCCAGCAGCTTAGCGTCCAGAAACACCATATATTTT. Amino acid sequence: CASSLASRNTIYF. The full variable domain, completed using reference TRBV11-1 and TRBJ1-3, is EAEVAQSPRYKITEKSQAVAFWCDPISGHATLYWYRQILGQGPELLVQFQDESVVDDSQLPKDRFSAERLKGVDSTLKIQPAELGDSAMYLCASSLASRNTIYFGEGSWLTVV.

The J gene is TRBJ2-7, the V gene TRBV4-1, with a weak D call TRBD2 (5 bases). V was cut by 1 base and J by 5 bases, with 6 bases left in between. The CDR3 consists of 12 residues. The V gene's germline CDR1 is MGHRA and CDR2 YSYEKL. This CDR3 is CASSQGRDEQYF. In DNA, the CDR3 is TGCGCCAGCAGCCAAGGGCGGGACGAGCAGTACTTC.

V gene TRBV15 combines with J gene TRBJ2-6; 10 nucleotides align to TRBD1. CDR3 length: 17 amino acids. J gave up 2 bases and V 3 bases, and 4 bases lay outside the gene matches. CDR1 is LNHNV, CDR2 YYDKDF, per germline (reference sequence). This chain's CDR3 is CATSSGTGVTGANVLTF. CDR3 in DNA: TGTGCCACCAGCAGCGGGACAGGGGTTACTGGGGCCAACGTCCTGACTTTC.

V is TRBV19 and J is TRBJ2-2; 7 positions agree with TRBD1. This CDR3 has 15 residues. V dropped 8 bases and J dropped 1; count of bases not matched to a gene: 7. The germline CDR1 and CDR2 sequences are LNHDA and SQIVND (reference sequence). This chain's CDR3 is CASRGPGGNTGELFF. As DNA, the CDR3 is TGTGCCAGTCGAGGGCCAGGGGGGAACACCGGGGAGCTGTTTTTT.

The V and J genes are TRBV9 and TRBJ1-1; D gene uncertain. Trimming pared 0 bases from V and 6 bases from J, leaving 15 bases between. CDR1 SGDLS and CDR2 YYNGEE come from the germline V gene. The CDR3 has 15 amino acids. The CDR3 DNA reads TGTGCCAGCAGCGTAGGGGTGGTGGGTCGGGCTGAAGCTTTCTTT. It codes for CASSVGVVGRAEAFF.

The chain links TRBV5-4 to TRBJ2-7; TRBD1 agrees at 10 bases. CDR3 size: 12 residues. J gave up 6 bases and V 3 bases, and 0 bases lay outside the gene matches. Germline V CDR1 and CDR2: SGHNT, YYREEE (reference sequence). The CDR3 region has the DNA TGTGCCAGCAGCTGGGACAGGGGCGAGCAGTACTTC. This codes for CASSWDRGEQYF. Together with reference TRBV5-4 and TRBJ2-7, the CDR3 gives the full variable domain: ETGVTQSPTHLIKTRGQQVTLRCSSQSGHNTVSWYQQALGQGPQFIFQYYREEENGRGNFPPRFSGLQFPNYSSELNVNALELDDSALYLCASSWDRGEQYFGPGTRLTVT.

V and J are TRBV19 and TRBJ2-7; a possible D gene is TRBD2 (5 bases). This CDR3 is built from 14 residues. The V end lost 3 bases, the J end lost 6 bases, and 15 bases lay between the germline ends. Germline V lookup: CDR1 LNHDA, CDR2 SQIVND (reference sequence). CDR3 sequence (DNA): TGTGCCAGTAGTATCCTTCTGGACTTAGGCGAGCAGTACTTC. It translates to CASSILLDLGEQYF.

The CDR3, as DNA: TGTGCCTCCCAGGGACAGATGAACACTGAAGCTTTCTTT. This codes for CASQGQMNTEAFF. The V gene is TRBV30, the J gene TRBJ1-1; 7 bases agree with TRBD1. CDR3 size: 13 residues. With 7 bases clipped from V and 0 bases from J, the junction kept 5 bases outside the gene matches. Germline V lookup: CDR1 GTSNPN, CDR2 SVGIG (reference sequence).

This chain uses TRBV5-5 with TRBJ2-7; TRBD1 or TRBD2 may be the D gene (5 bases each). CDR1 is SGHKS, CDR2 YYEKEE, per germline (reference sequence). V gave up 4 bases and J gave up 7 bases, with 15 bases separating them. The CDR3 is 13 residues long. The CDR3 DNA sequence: TGTGCCAGCAGCGAATCGGGGCTACGGGAGCAGTACTTC. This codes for CASSESGLREQYF.

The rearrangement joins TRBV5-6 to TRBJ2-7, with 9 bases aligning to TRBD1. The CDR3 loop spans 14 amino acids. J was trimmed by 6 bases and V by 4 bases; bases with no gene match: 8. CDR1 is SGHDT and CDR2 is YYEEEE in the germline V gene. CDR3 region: CASSLDRGTSEQYF. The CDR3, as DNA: TGTGCCAGCAGCCTGGACAGGGGAACCTCCGAGCAGTACTTC.

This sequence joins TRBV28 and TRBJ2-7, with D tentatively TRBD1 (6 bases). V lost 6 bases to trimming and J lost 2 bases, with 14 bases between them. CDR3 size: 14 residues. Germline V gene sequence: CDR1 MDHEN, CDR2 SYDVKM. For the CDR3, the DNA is TGTGCCAGCAGCGGGCAGGGGCTCCCCTACGAGCAGTACTTC. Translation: CASSGQGLPYEQYF.

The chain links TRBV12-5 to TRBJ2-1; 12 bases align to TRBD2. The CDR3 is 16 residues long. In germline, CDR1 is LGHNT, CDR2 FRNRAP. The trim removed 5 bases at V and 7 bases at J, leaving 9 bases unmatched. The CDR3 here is CASGLGLAGVMNEQFF. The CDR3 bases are TGTGCTAGTGGTCTGGGACTAGCGGGTGTTATGAATGAGCAGTTCTTC.

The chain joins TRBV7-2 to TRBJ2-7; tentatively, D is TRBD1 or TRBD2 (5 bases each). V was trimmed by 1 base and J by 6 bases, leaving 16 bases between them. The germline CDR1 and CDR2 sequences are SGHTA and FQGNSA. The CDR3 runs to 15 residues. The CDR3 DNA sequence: TGTGCCAGCAGCTTAGGACGGCTATGGGGGAGCGAGCAGTACTTC. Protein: CASSLGRLWGSEQYF.

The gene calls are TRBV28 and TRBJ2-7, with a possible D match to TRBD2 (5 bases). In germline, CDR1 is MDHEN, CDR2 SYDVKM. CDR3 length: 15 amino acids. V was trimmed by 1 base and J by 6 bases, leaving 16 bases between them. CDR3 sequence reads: CASSLSSGPGGEQYF. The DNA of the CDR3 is TGTGCCAGCAGTTTATCGTCGGGTCCCGGAGGCGAGCAGTACTTC.

The CDR3 sequence is CAWSQSGELFF. The CDR3 nucleotides read TGTGCCTGGAGTCAGTCCGGGGAGCTGTTTTTT. The chain uses TRBV30 and TRBJ2-2; no definite D call. With 2 bases removed from V and 6 bases from J, the gap between germline ends came to 4 bases. The CDR3 covers 11 residues. Germline V lookup: CDR1 GTSNPN, CDR2 SVGIG (reference sequence).

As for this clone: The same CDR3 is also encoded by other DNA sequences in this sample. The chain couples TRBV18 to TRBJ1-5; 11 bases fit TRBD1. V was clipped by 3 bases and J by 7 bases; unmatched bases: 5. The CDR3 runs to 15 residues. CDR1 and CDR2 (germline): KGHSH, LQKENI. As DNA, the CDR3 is TGTGCCAGCTCACCGGGACAGGGGGTCGGGCAGCCCCAGCATTTT. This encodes CASSPGQGVGQPQHF.

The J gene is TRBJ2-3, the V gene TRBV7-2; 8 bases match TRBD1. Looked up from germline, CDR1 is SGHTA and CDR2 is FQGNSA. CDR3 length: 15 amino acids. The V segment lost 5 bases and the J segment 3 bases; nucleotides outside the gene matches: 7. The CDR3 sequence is CASSRRTGRTDTQYF. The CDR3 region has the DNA TGTGCCAGCAGCCGCCGGACAGGGCGGACAGATACGCAGTATTTT.

The CDR3 DNA is TGCGCCAGCAGCCAAGAACCGGTCAGCTCCTATGGCTACACCTTC. Its protein product is CASSQEPVSSYGYTF. The chain joins TRBV4-1 to TRBJ1-2; D uncertain. Germline V gene data show CDR1 as MGHRA and CDR2 as YSYEKL. Trimming removed 0 bases from V and 4 bases from J, with 12 bases in between. The CDR3 is 15 residues long.

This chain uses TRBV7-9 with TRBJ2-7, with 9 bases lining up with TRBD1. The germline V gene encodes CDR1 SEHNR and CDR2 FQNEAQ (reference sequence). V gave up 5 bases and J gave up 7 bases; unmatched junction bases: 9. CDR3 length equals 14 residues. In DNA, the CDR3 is TGTGCCAGCAGCGTGGACAGGGGAAGTGGGGAGCAGTACTTC. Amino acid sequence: CASSVDRGSGEQYF. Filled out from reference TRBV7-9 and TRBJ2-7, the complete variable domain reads DTGVSQNPRHKITKRGQNVTFRCDPISEHNRLYWYRQTLGQGPEFLTYFQNEAQLEKSRLLSDRFSAERPKGSFSTLEIQRTEQGDSAMYLCASSVDRGSGEQYFGPGTRLTVT.

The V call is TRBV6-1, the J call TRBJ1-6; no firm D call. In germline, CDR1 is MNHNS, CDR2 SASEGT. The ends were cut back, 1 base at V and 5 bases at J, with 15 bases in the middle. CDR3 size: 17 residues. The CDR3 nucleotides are TGTGCCAGCAGTGAAGTGCGTGGGGAGGCCAATAATTCACCCCTCCACTTT. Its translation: CASSEVRGEANNSPLHF.